One TCR beta chain is described in this entry. Its matching antigen is unknown. CDR1 ENHRY and CDR2 SYGVKD come from the germline V gene. V was clipped by 6 bases and J by 4 bases, with 16 bases between them. The length of the CDR3 is 14 residues. The sample comes from a study of T cells in localized non-small cell lung cancer. Findings and caveats of the study: The highest T cell clonality was in uninvolved adjacent lung, above tumor. A higher density of T cells in blood coincided with extended overall survival. A median of about 54 of the top 100 tumor clones appeared in adjacent lung, which was paired and uninvolved. Heterogeneity remains possible, as sequencing covered one tumor region only.

TCRdb's table, derived via immunoSEQ multiplex PCR, lists solely in-frame clones and lacks some. The sample lists around 130,000 clones, 89% occurring once. The source of this sequence is a female donor older than 55 with stage I lung adenocarcinoma. This chain connects TRBV10-3 to TRBJ2-7, with a possible D match to TRBD2 (5 bases). The material sequenced was peripheral blood, taken before any cancer treatment. The CDR3 protein is CAIRNGPGEYEQYF. In DNA form, the CDR3 reads TGTGCCATCAGGAATGGGCCCGGGGAATACGAGCAGTACTTC.